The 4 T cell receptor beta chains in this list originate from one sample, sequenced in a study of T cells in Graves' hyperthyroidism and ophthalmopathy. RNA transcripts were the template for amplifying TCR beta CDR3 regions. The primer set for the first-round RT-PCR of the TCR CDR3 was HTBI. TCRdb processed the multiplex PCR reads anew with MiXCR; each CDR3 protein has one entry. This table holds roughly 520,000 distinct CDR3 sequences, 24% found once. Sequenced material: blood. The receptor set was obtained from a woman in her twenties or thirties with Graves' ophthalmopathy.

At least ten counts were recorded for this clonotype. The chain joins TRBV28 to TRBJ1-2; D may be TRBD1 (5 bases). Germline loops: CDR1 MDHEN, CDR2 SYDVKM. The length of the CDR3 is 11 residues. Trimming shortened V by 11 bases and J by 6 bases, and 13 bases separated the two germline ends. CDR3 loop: CASREYHGYTF. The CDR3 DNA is TGTGCCTCCAGGGAATATCATGGCTACACCTTC.

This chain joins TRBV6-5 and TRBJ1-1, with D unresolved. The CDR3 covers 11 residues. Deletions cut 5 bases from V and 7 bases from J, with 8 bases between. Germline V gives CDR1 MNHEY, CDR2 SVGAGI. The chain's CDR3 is CASSRVGEAFF. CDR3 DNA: TGTGCCAGCAGTAGGGTGGGTGAAGCTTTCTTT.

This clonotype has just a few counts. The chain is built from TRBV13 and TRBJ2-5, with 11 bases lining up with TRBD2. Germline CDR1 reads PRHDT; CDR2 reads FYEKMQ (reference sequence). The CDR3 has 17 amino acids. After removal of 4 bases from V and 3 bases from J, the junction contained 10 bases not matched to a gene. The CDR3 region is CASSSRGSGGAEETQYF. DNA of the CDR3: TGTGCCAGCAGCTCCCGGGGTAGCGGGGGGGCCGAAGAGACCCAGTACTTC.

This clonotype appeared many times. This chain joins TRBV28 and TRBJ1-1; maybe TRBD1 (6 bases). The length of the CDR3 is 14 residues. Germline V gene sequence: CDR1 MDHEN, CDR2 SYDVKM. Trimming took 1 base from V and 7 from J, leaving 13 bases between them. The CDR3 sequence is CASSLLQNRVEAFF. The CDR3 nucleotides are TGTGCCAGCAGTTTATTGCAAAACAGGGTTGAAGCTTTCTTT.